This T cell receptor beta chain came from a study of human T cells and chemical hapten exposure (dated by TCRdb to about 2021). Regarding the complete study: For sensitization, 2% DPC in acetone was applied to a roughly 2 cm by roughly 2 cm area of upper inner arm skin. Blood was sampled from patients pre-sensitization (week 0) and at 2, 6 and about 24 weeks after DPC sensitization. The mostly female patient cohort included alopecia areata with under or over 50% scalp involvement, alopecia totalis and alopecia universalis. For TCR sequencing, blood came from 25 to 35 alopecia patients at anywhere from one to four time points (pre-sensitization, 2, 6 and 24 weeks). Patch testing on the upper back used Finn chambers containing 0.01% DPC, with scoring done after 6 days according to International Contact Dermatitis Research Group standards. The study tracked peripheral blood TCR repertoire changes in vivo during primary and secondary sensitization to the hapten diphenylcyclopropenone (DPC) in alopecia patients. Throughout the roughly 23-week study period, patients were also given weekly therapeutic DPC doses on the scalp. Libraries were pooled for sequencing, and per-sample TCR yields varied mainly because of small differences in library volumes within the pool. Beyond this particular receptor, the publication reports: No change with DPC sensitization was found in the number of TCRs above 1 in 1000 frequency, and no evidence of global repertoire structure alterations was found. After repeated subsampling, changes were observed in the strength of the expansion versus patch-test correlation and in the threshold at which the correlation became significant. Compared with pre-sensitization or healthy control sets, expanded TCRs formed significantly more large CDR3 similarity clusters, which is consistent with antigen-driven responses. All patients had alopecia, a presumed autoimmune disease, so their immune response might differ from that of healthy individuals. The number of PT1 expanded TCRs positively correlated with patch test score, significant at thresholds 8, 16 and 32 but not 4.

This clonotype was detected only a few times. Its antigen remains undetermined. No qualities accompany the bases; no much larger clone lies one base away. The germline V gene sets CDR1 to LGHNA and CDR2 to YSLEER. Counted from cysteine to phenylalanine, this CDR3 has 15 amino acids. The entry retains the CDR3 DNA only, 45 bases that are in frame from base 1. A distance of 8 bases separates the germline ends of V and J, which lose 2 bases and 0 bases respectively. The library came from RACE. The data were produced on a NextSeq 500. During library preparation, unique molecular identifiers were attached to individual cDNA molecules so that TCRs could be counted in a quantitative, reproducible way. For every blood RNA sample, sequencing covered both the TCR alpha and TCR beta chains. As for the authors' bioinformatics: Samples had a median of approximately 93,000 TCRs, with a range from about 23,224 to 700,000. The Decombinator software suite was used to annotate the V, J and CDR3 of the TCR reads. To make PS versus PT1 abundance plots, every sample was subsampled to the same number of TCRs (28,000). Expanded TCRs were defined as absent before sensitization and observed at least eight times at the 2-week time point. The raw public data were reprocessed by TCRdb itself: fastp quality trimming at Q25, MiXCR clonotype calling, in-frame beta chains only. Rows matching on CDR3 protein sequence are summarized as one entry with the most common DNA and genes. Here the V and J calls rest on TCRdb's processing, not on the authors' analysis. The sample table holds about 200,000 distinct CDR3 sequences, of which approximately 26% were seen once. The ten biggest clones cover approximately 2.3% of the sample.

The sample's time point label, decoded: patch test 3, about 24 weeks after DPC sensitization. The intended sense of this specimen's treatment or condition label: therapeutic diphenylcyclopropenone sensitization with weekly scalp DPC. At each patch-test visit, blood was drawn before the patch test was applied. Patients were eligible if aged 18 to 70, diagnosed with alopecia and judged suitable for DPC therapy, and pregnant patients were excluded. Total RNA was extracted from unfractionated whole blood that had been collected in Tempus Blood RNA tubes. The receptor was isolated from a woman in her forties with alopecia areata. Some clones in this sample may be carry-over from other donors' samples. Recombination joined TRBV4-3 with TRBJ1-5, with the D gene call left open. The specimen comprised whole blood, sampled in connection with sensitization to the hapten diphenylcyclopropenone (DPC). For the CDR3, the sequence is CASSQSSDSNQPQHF. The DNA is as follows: TGCGCCAGCAGCCAATCATCCGATAGCAATCAGCCCCAGCATTTT.